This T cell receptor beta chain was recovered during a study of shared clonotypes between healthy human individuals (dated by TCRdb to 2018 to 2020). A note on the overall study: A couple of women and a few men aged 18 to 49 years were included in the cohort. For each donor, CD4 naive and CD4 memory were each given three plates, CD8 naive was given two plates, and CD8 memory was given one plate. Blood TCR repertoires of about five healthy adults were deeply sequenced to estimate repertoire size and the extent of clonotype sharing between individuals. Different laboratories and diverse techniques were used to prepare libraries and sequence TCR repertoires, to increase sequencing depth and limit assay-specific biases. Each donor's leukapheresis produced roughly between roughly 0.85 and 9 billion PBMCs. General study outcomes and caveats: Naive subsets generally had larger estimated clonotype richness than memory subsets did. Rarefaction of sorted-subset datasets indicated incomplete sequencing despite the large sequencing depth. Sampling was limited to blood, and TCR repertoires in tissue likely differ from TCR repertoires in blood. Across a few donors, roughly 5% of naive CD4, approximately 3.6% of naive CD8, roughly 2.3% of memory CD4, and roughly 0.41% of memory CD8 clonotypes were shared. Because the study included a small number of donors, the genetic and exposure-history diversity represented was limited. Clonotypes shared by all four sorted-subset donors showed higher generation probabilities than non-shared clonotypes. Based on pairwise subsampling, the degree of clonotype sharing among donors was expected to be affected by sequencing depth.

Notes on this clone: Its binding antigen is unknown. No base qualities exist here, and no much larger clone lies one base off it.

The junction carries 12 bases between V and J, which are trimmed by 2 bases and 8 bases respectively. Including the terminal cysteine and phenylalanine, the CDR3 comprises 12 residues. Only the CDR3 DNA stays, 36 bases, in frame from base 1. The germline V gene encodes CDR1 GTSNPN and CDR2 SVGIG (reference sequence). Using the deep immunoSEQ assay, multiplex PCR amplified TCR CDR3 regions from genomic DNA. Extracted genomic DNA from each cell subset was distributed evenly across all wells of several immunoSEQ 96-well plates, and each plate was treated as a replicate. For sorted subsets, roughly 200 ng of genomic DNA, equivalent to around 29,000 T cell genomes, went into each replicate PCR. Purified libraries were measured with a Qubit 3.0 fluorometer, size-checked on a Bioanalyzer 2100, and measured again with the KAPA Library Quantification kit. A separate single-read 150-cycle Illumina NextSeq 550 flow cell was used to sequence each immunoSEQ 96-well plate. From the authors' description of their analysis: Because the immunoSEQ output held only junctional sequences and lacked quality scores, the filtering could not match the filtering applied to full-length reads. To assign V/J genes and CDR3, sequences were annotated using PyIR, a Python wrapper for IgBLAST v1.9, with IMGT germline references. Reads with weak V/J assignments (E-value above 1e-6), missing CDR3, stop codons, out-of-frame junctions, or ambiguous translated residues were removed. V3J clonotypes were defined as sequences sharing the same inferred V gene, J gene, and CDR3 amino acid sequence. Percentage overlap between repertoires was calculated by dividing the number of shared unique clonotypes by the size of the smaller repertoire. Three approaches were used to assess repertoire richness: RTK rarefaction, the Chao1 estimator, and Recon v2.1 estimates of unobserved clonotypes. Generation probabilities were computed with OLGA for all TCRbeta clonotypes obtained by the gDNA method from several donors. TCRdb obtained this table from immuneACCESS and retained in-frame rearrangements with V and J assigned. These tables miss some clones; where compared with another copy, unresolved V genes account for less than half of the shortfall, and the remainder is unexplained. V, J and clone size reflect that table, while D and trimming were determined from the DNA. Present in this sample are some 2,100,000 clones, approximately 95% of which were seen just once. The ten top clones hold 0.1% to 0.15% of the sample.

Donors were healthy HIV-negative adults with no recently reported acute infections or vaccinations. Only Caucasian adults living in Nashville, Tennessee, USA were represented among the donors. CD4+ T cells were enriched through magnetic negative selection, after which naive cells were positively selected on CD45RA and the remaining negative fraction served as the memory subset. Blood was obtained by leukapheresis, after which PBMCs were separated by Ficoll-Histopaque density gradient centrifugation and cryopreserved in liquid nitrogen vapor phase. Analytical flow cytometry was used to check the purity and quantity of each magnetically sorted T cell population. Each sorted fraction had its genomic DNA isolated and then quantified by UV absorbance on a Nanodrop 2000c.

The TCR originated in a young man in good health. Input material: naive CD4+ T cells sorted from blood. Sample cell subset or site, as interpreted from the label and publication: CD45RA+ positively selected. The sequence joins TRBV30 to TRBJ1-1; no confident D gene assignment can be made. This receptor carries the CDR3 CAWSLTTLEAFF. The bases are TGTGCCTGGAGTTTAACCACCTTAGAAGCTTTCTTT.